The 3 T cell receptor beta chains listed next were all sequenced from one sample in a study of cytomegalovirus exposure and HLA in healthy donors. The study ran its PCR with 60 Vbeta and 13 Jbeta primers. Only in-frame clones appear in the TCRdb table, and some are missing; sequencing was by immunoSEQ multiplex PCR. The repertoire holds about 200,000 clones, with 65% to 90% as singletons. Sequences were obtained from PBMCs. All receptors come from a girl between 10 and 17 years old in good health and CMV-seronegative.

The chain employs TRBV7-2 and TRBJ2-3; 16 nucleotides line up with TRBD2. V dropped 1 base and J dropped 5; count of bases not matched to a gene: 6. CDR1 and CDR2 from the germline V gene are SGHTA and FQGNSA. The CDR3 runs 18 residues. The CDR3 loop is CASSLGTGLAGGRDTQYF. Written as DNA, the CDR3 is TGTGCCAGCAGCTTAGGGACGGGACTAGCGGGGGGGAGAGATACGCAGTATTTT.

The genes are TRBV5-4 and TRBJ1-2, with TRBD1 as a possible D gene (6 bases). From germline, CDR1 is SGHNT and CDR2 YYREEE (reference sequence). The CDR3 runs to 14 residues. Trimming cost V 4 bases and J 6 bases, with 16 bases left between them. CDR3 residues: CASSLATGIHGYTF. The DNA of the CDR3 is TGTGCCAGCAGCCTCGCCACAGGGATACATGGCTACACCTTC.

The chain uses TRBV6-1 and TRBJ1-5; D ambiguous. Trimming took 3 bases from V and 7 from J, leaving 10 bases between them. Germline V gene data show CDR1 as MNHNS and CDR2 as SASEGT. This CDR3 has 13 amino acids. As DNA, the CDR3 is TGTGCCAGCAGTGATCTTTCGTCCCAGCCCCAGCATTTT. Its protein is CASSDLSSQPQHF.